The 22 T cell receptor beta chains given below trace back to one sample, sequenced in a study of CD8 T cells in Susac syndrome (dated by TCRdb to the late 2010s). Library preparation used the immunoSEQ multiplex PCR assay. RNA was extracted with the RNeasy kit and roughly 0.5 to 1 ug was reverse transcribed using random hexamers. Using fastp at Q25 and MiXCR, TCRdb reprocessed the public reads and kept productive beta chains. Rows are unified per CDR3 protein, each entry keeping the most common DNA and genes. Present in this sample are 120,000 or so distinct CDR3 sequences, roughly 95% of which were seen just once. 0.12% of the sample goes to the ten largest clones. The sequenced sample was CD4+ T cells from PBMCs. The source is a human donor in good health.

J is TRBJ2-2 and V is TRBV29-1; the match to TRBD2 covers 8 bases. CDR3 size: 13 residues. Trimming took 6 bases from V and 4 from J; bases not matched to a gene: 4. Germline V gene data show CDR1 as SQVTM and CDR2 as ANQGSEA. The CDR3 DNA reads TGCAGCGTAAATAGCGGGACCACCGGGGAGCTGTTTTTT. Its translation: CSVNSGTTGELFF.

V gene TRBV28 combines with J gene TRBJ2-5; D is possibly TRBD1 or TRBD2 (7 bases each). The ends were cut back, 6 bases at V and 1 base at J, with 18 bases in the middle. Germline CDR1 reads MDHEN; CDR2 reads SYDVKM. This CDR3 contains 16 residues. This CDR3 reads CASSQTGDYLQETQYF. CDR3 DNA: TGTGCCAGCAGCCAAACAGGGGACTATCTCCAAGAGACCCAGTACTTC. The whole variable domain, filled in from reference TRBV28 and TRBJ2-5, reads DVKVTQSSRYLVKRTGEKVFLECVQDMDHENMFWYRQDPGLGLRLIYFSYDVKMKEKGDIPEGYSVSREKKERFSLILESASTNQTSMYLCASSQTGDYLQETQYFGPGTRLLVL.

The chain uses TRBV4-1 and TRBJ2-2, with 12 bases that match TRBD2. The germline V gene has CDR1 MGHRA and CDR2 YSYEKL. This CDR3 is built from 16 residues. V trimming: 4 bases; J trimming: 2 bases; junction bases outside the gene matches: 2. The CDR3 nucleotides read TGCGCCAGCAGCCTTGGACTAGCGGGAAACACCGGGGAGCTGTTTTTT. Protein: CASSLGLAGNTGELFF.

The chain combines TRBV19 with TRBJ2-1; D is ambiguous. The CDR3 covers 15 residues. Looked up from germline, CDR1 is LNHDA and CDR2 is SQIVND (reference sequence). V was shortened by 1 base and J by 7 bases, with 14 bases between the two germline ends. This CDR3 is CASSIVSRPANEQFF. The CDR3 DNA sequence: TGTGCCAGTAGTATAGTTAGTAGGCCCGCTAATGAGCAGTTCTTC.

This chain uses TRBV10-3 with TRBJ2-7, with D possibly called TRBD1 or TRBD2 (5 bases each). V lost 10 bases to trimming and J lost 5 bases, with 15 bases between them. The CDR3 spans 12 residues. Germline V gene data show CDR1 as ENHRY and CDR2 as SYGVKD. CDR3 region: CATSGRMNEQYF. The CDR3, as DNA: TGTGCCACCTCGGGGCGAATGAACGAGCAGTACTTC.

CDR3 in amino acids: CSARTGKVRETQYF. The DNA of the CDR3 is TGCAGTGCTCGCACAGGGAAGGTTCGAGAGACCCAGTACTTC. J is TRBJ2-5 and V is TRBV20-1; D might be TRBD1 (6 bases). Trimming pared 5 bases from V and 4 bases from J, leaving 17 bases between. The CDR3 consists of 14 residues. Germline V lookup: CDR1 DFQATT, CDR2 SNEGSKA (reference sequence).

This chain connects TRBV3-1 to TRBJ2-1; D might be TRBD2 (6 bases). The germline V gene has CDR1 LGHDT and CDR2 YNNKEL (reference sequence). CDR3 length equals 14 residues. V lost 5 bases and J 2 bases, leaving 10 bases between the germline ends. Here the CDR3 DNA reads TGTGCCAGCAGCGTTAGCGGCGCCTACAATGAGCAGTTCTTC. Translation gives CASSVSGAYNEQFF.

The chain recombines TRBV12-3 or TRBV12-4 with TRBJ1-5; D perhaps matches TRBD1 (5 bases). The V gene lost 7 bases and the J gene lost 0 bases, with 13 bases spanning the gap. The CDR3 totals 15 residues. The DNA for the CDR3 is TGTGCCAGCACCTCCGGAGGGACTAGCAATCAGCCCCAGCATTTT. As protein: CASTSGGTSNQPQHF.

The V gene is TRBV5-1, the J gene TRBJ2-1, with a possible D match to TRBD2 (6 bases). This CDR3 region has 15 residues. Germline CDR1 and CDR2: SGHRS and YFSETQ. Trimming removed 6 bases at V and 6 bases at J, with 19 bases between. The CDR3 bases are TGCGCCAGCACCGGAGGAGCGGGCCGATTCAATGAGCAGTTCTTC. Amino acids: CASTGGAGRFNEQFF.

The rearrangement joins TRBV3-1 to TRBJ1-1; D not certain. This CDR3 is 13 amino acids long. The ends were cut back, 1 base at V and 3 bases at J, with 6 bases in the middle. The germline gives CDR1 LGHDT, CDR2 YNNKEL (reference sequence). The CDR3 coding sequence is TGTGCCAGCAGCCAAGGGAAGGACACTGAAGCTTTCTTT. As protein: CASSQGKDTEAFF. Looking up the rest from reference TRBV3-1 and TRBJ1-1 gives the full variable domain: DTAVSQTPKYLVTQMGNDKSIKCEQNLGHDTMYWYKQDSKKFLKIMFSYNNKELIINETVPNRFSPKSPDKAHLNLHINSLELGDSAVYFCASSQGKDTEAFFGQGTRLTVV.

This chain uses TRBV3-1 with TRBJ2-7; TRBD1 matches 7 bases. The trim removed 0 bases at V and 9 bases at J, leaving 8 bases unmatched. CDR1 is LGHDT and CDR2 is YNNKEL in the germline V gene (reference sequence). This CDR3 spans 14 amino acids. This CDR3 reads CASSQDGTAGRQYF. Written as DNA, the CDR3 is TGTGCCAGCAGCCAAGATGGGACAGCAGGGAGGCAGTACTTC.

The sample holds one count of this clonotype. This chain connects TRBV6-9 to TRBJ2-7; tentatively, D is TRBD2 (6 bases). This CDR3 has 14 residues. With 4 bases removed from V and 5 bases from J, the gap between germline ends came to 15 bases. Germline loops: CDR1 MNHGY, CDR2 SVAAGI. This CDR3 is CASSSERDSHEQYF. The DNA for the CDR3 is TGTGCCAGCAGTTCAGAAAGGGACTCTCACGAGCAGTACTTC.

This clonotype was observed once. This chain joins TRBV5-1 and TRBJ1-1; 8 positions agree with TRBD1. With V trimmed by 4 bases and J by 6 bases, 8 bases remained unmatched. The CDR3 consists of 14 residues. The germline V gene encodes CDR1 SGHRS and CDR2 YFSETQ. This CDR3 reads CASSATGDPSEAFF. CDR3 sequence (DNA): TGCGCCAGCAGCGCGACAGGGGACCCGTCTGAAGCTTTCTTT. The full variable domain, its missing parts supplied by reference TRBV5-1 and TRBJ1-1, is KAGVTQTPRYLIKTRGQQVTLSCSPISGHRSVSWYQQTPGQGLQFLFEYFSETQRNKGNFPGRFSGRQFSNSRSEMNVSTLELGDSALYLCASSATGDPSEAFFGQGTRLTVV.

The chain joins TRBV19 to TRBJ2-5, with TRBD2 matching over 12 bases. There are 15 residues in the CDR3. CDR1 is LNHDA and CDR2 is SQIVND in the germline V gene (reference sequence). Trimming at V came to 5 bases and at J to 5 bases, leaving 6 bases not matched to a gene. CDR3: CASSFGLAGRETQYF. The CDR3 coding sequence is TGTGCCAGTAGTTTCGGACTAGCGGGAAGGGAGACCCAGTACTTC.

This clonotype appeared once. This sequence joins TRBV5-4 and TRBJ2-3, with D possibly matching TRBD1 (7 bases). Looked up from germline, CDR1 is SGHNT and CDR2 is YYREEE (reference sequence). CDR3 length: 17 residues. The V end lost 3 bases, the J end lost 3 bases, and 20 bases lay between the germline ends. This CDR3 reads CASSSPEQGRITDTQYF. DNA for the CDR3: TGTGCCAGCAGCTCGCCCGAACAGGGGAGGATAACAGATACGCAGTATTTT.

This clonotype showed up just once. CDR3 residues: CASSLGHDTGELFF. The CDR3 DNA reads as TGTGCCAGCAGTTTGGGACATGACACCGGGGAGCTGTTTTTT. This sequence joins TRBV12-3 or TRBV12-4 and TRBJ2-2; TRBD1 is a possible D gene (6 bases). The CDR3 loop spans 14 amino acids. The V gene lost 3 bases and the J gene lost 3 bases, with 8 bases spanning the gap.

This chain links TRBV5-1 with TRBJ2-5; perhaps TRBD2 as D (5 bases). V was cut by 2 bases and J by 5 bases, with 10 bases left in between. The length of the CDR3 is 13 residues. CDR1 and CDR2 from the germline V gene are SGHRS and YFSETQ. The CDR3 DNA reads as TGCGCCAGCAGCTTTGCGGGTAGGGAGACCCAGTACTTC. Translation gives CASSFAGRETQYF. Supplemented by reference TRBV5-1 and TRBJ2-5, the full variable domain reads KAGVTQTPRYLIKTRGQQVTLSCSPISGHRSVSWYQQTPGQGLQFLFEYFSETQRNKGNFPGRFSGRQFSNSRSEMNVSTLELGDSALYLCASSFAGRETQYFGPGTRLLVL.

The chain combines TRBV4-1 with TRBJ1-1, with D hard to call. Germline V gives CDR1 MGHRA, CDR2 YSYEKL. The CDR3 is 14 residues long. V was shortened by 4 bases and J by 0 bases, with 9 bases between the two germline ends. CDR3 amino acids: CASSRTEMNTEAFF. In DNA, the CDR3 is TGCGCCAGCAGCCGAACAGAGATGAACACTGAAGCTTTCTTT.

The CDR3 protein is CSAPLIAGGSYEQYF. CDR3 nucleotide sequence: TGCAGTGCTCCACTGATAGCGGGAGGAAGCTACGAGCAGTACTTC. V usage is TRBV20-1 and J usage is TRBJ2-7, with 10 nucleotides matching TRBD2. Germline V gene sequence: CDR1 DFQATT, CDR2 SNEGSKA (reference sequence). The CDR3 length is 15 residues. The V and J ends lost 5 bases and 3 bases, in that order; junction bases with no gene match: 10.

The rearrangement links TRBV6-5 to TRBJ1-5; D is unclear. CDR1 and CDR2 (germline): MNHEY, SVGAGI. The CDR3 length is 17 residues. Deletions cut 2 bases from V and 0 bases from J, with 14 bases between. CDR3 protein: CASSYPPAIDSNQPQHF. The CDR3 DNA follows: TGTGCCAGCAGTTACCCTCCTGCAATTGATAGCAATCAGCCCCAGCATTTT.

The chain carries TRBV12-3 or TRBV12-4 and TRBJ2-7; D unresolved. This CDR3 spans 14 amino acids. V dropped 1 base and J dropped 6 bases, with 13 bases sitting between them. The DNA for the CDR3 is TGTGCCAGCAGTTTAGGGGGTCTCTACCCCGAGCAGTACTTC. The encoded protein is CASSLGGLYPEQYF.

This rearrangement joins TRBV20-1 to TRBJ2-7, with 13 bases that match TRBD2. Germline V gene lookup returns CDR1 DFQATT and CDR2 SNEGSKA (reference sequence). The CDR3 is 14 amino acids. The V segment lost 6 bases and the J segment 6 bases; nucleotides outside the gene matches: 8. This CDR3 is CSAQRTSGSPEQYF. The CDR3 DNA follows: TGCAGTGCCCAGAGGACTAGCGGGAGTCCCGAGCAGTACTTC.